This T cell receptor (beta chain) was sequenced during a study of blood T cells in healthy people across ages. Each donor was a healthy Caucasian individual from Russia, aged roughly 6 to 95. The total RNA that was extracted per sample amounted to at least 5 micrograms. In its sample, this clonotype was seen a few times. Germline CDR1 reads LGHNA; CDR2 reads YSLEER. J lost 8 bases, V lost 0 bases, and 9 bases had no gene match. The CDR3 consists of 15 residues. The authors ran a second PCR of roughly 6 to 12 cycles using a sample-barcoded 5' primer and a J-beta primer mix. Each cDNA molecule was tagged by a template-switch adaptor with 12 random nucleotides. TCRdb recomputed calls from the 5' RACE reads with MiXCR, one row per CDR3 protein. The sample yields over 1,300,000 distinct CDR3 sequences, around 59% seen once.

This chain connects TRBV4-3 to TRBJ1-2; 7 bases are a match to TRBD1. This clonotype originated in a man aged 18 to 35 in good health. The specimen was blood. The CDR3 DNA reads TGCGCCAGCAGCCAAGATAGAGGGGGCGCATCGGGCTACACCTTC. It yields the protein CASSQDRGGASGYTF.